Below, 8 T cell receptor beta chains from the same sample are listed, as sequenced in a study of cytomegalovirus exposure and HLA in healthy donors. It was with 60 Vbeta and 13 Jbeta primers that the PCR ran. Clones were read by immunoSEQ multiplex PCR, and TCRdb kept only the in-frame ones, dropping some. This repertoire comprises roughly 50,000 clones; its ten largest clones make up 9% to 15%. Sequencing input: PBMCs. These receptors were collected from a woman aged 60-75 years in good health and CMV-seropositive.

The rearrangement links TRBV5-4 to TRBJ2-7; TRBD1 matches 9 bases. The CDR3 is 13 residues long. Germline V lookup: CDR1 SGHNT, CDR2 YYREEE (reference sequence). The ends lost 4 bases at V and 7 bases at J; junction bases unmatched: 6. CDR3 DNA: TGTGCCAGCAGCCTGGACAGGGGCGGAGAGCAGTACTTC. Translated, it gives CASSLDRGGEQYF.

As DNA, the CDR3 is TGTGCCAGCAGCCATCTTGGACAGGACGCTGAAGCTTTCTTT. Translation gives CASSHLGQDAEAFF. The rearrangement joins TRBV14 to TRBJ1-1, with 7 bases that match TRBD1. Trimming removed 3 bases from V and 6 bases from J; junction bases left unmatched: 7. Germline CDR1 SGHDN, CDR2 FVKESK. The CDR3 extends over 14 amino acids.

This chain joins TRBV10-3 and TRBJ2-7, with TRBD2 identical over 12 bases. The CDR3 sequence is 19 residues long. The V gene's germline CDR1 is ENHRY and CDR2 SYGVKD. V shed 2 bases, J shed 3 bases, and the junction held 14 bases outside the gene matches. Here the CDR3 DNA reads TGTGCCATCAGTGAGAATCCGGGGGCTAGCGGGGGGGCTATCTACGAGCAGTACTTC. This codes for CAISENPGASGGAIYEQYF.

J is TRBJ1-1 and V is TRBV19; D is perhaps TRBD1 (5 bases). The V and J ends lost 4 bases and 12 bases respectively, with 21 bases between them. The CDR3 is made up of 14 amino acids. The germline CDR1 and CDR2 sequences are LNHDA and SQIVND (reference sequence). CDR3 loop: CASSTPTRGLITFF. CDR3 nucleotides: TGTGCCAGTAGTACCCCCACGCGGGGACTCATTACTTTCTTT.

The V and J genes are TRBV5-4 and TRBJ2-7; 9 nucleotides align to TRBD1. CDR1 and CDR2 (germline): SGHNT, YYREEE (reference sequence). The CDR3 loop spans 14 amino acids. Trimming cost V 3 bases and J 0 bases; bases outside gene matches: 1. CDR3 sequence reads: CASSSQGASYEQYF. In nucleotides, the CDR3 is TGTGCCAGCAGCTCACAGGGGGCCTCCTACGAGCAGTACTTC. Combining the CDR3 with reference TRBV5-4 and TRBJ2-7 gives the whole variable domain ETGVTQSPTHLIKTRGQQVTLRCSSQSGHNTVSWYQQALGQGPQFIFQYYREEENGRGNFPPRFSGLQFPNYSSELNVNALELDDSALYLCASSSQGASYEQYFGPGTRLTVT.

The chain carries TRBV6-5 and TRBJ2-7, with D unresolved. This CDR3 has 16 residues. V gave up 0 bases and J gave up 2 bases, with 14 bases separating them. Germline loops: CDR1 MNHEY, CDR2 SVGAGI. CDR3 amino acids: CASSYSAQNAAYEQYF. CDR3 sequence (DNA): TGTGCCAGCAGTTACTCGGCACAAAACGCGGCCTACGAGCAGTACTTC.

The chain is built from TRBV7-9 and TRBJ2-3; D is possibly TRBD2 (6 bases). The V end was cut by 3 bases, the J end by 4 bases, with 11 bases between. This CDR3 contains 14 residues. The germline CDR1 and CDR2 sequences are SEHNR and FQNEAQ (reference sequence). The CDR3 loop reads CASSFLTSPDTQYF. CDR3 coding DNA: TGTGCCAGCAGCTTCCTAACTAGCCCAGATACGCAGTATTTT.

The rearrangement uses TRBV2 and TRBJ2-2; tentatively, D is TRBD1 (5 bases). CDR3 length equals 12 residues. The V end lost 6 bases, the J end lost 4 bases, and 6 bases lay between the germline ends. The germline V gene has CDR1 SNHLY and CDR2 FYNNEI. CDR3 nucleotides: TGTGCCAGCAGGCAGGGCACCGGGGAGCTGTTTTTT. This sequence encodes CASRQGTGELFF. The full variable domain, with the rest looked up from reference TRBV2 and TRBJ2-2, is EPEVTQTPSHQVTQMGQEVILRCVPISNHLYFYWYRQILGQKVEFLVSFYNNEISEKSEIFDDQFSVERPDGSNFTLKIRSTKLEDSAMYFCASRQGTGELFFGEGSRLTVL.